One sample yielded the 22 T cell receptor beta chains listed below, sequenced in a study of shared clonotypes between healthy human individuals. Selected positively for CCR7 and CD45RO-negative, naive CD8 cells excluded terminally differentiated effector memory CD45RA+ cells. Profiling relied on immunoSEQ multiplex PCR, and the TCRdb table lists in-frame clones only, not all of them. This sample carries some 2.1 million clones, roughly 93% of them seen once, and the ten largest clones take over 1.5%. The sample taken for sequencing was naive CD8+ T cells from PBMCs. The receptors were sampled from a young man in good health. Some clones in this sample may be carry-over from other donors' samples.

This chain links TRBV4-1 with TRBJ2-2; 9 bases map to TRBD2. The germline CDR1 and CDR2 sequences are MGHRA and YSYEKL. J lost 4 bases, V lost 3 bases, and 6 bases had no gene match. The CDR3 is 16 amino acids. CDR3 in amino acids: CASSQLAGGPTGELFF. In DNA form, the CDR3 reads TGCGCCAGCAGCCAGCTGGCGGGAGGGCCCACCGGGGAGCTGTTTTTT.

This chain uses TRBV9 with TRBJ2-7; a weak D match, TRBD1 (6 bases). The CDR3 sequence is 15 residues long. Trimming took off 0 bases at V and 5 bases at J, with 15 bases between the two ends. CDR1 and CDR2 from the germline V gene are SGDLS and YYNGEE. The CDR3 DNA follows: TGTGCCAGCAGCGTAGGGCTGGGGGCGCATAACGAGCAGTACTTC. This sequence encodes CASSVGLGAHNEQYF.

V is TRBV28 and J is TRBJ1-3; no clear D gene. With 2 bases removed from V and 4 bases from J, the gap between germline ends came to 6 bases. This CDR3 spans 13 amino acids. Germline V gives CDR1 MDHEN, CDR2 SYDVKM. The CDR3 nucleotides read TGTGCCAGCAGTTTAATAAGGGGAAACACCATATATTTT. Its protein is CASSLIRGNTIYF.

CDR3 in DNA: TGTGCCAGCAGCGAGAGAGGGACGGGAACTGAAGCTTTCTTT. Encoded protein: CASSERGTGTEAFF. The chain couples TRBV7-4 to TRBJ1-1, with D perhaps matching TRBD1 (5 bases). The CDR3 extends over 14 amino acids. V was pared by 5 bases and J by 5 bases, with 15 bases between. The germline gives CDR1 SGHVT, CDR2 SQSDAQ.

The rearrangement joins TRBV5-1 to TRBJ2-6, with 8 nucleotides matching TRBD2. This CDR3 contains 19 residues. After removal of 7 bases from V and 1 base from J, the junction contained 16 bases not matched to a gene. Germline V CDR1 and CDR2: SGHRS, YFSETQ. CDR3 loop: CASALDSGTSVSGANVLTF. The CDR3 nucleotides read TGCGCCAGCGCATTAGATTCCGGGACTAGTGTATCTGGGGCCAACGTCCTGACTTTC.

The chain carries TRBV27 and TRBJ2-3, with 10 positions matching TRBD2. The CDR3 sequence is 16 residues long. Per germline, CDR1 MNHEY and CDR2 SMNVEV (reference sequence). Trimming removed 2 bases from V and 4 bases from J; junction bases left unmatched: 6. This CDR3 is CASSLRLLAGADTQYF. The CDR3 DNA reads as TGTGCCAGCAGTTTAAGGCTTCTAGCGGGAGCAGATACGCAGTATTTT.

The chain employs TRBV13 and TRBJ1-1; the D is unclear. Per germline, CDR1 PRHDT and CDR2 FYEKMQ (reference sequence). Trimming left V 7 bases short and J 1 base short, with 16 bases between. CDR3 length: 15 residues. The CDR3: CASISRAAGNTEAFF. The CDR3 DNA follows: TGTGCCAGCATCTCGAGGGCGGCAGGGAACACTGAAGCTTTCTTT.

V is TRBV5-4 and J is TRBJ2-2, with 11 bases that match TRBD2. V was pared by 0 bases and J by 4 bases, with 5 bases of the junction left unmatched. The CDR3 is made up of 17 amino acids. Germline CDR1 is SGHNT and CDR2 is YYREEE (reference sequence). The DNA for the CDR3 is TGTGCCAGCAGCTTGGGAATTCTAGCGGGAGGCACCGGGGAGCTGTTTTTT. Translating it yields CASSLGILAGGTGELFF.

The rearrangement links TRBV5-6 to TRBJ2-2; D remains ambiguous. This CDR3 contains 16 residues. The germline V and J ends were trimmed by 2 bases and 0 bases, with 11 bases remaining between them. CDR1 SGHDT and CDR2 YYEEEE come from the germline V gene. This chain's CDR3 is CASSFWATANTGELFF. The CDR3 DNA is TGTGCCAGCAGCTTTTGGGCCACCGCGAACACCGGGGAGCTGTTTTTT.

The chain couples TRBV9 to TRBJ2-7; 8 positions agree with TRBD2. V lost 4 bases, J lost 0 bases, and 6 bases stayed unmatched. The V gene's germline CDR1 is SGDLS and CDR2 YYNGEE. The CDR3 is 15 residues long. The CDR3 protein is CASSPTSGHSYEQYF. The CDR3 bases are TGTGCCAGCAGCCCCACTAGCGGCCACTCCTACGAGCAGTACTTC.

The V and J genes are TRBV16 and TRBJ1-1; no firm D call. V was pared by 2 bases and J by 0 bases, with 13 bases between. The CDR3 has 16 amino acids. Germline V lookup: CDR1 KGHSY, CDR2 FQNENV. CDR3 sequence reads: CASSQGQDIMNTEAFF. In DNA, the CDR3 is TGTGCCAGCAGCCAAGGGCAGGATATAATGAACACTGAAGCTTTCTTT.

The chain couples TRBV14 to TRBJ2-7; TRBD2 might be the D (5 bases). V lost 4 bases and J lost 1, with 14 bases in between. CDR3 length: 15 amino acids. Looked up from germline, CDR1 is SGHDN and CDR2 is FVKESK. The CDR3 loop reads CASSPRRVSSYEQYF. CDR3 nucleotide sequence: TGTGCCAGCAGCCCAAGGCGGGTCTCATCCTACGAGCAGTACTTC.

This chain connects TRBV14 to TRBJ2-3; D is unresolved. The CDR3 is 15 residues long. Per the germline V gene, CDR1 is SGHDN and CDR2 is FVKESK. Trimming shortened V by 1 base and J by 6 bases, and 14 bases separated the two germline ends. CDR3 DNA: TGTGCCAGCAGCCAAGGTCCAAGGCCGAGGGATACGCAGTATTTT. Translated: CASSQGPRPRDTQYF.

Here the CDR3 reads CASRTNWGQGMDTQYF. The CDR3, as DNA: TGTGCCAGCAGGACTAACTGGGGACAGGGGATGGATACGCAGTATTTT. The chain recombines TRBV27 with TRBJ2-3; 10 positions agree with TRBD1. Per germline, CDR1 MNHEY and CDR2 SMNVEV (reference sequence). This CDR3 is built from 16 residues. Trimming at V came to 6 bases and at J to 6 bases, leaving 12 bases not matched to a gene.

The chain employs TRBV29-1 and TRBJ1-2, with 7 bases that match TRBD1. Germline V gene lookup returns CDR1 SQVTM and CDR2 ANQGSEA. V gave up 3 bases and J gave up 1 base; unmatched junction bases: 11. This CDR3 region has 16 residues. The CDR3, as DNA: TGCAGCGTTGATTTCTGGGCCGGGGACAGTAACTATGGCTACACCTTC. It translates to CSVDFWAGDSNYGYTF.

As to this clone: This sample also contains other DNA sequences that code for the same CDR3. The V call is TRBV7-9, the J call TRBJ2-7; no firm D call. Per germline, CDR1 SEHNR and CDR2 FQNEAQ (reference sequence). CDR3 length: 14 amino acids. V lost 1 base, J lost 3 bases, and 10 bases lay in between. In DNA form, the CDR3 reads TGTGCCAGCAGCTTAGTCGGTGGTGGCTACGAGCAGTACTTC. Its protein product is CASSLVGGGYEQYF.

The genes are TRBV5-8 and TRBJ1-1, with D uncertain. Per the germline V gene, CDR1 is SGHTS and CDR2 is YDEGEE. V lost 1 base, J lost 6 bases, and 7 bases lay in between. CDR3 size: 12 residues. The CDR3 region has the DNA TGTGCCAGCAGCTTGTTGCGGTCTGAAGCTTTCTTT. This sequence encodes CASSLLRSEAFF.

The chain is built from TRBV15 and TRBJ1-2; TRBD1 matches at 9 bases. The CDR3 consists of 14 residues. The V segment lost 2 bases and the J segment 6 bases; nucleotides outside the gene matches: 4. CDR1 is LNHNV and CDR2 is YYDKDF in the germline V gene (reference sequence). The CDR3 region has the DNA TGTGCCACCAGCAGAAACCGGGACAGGGATGGCTACACCTTC. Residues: CATSRNRDRDGYTF.

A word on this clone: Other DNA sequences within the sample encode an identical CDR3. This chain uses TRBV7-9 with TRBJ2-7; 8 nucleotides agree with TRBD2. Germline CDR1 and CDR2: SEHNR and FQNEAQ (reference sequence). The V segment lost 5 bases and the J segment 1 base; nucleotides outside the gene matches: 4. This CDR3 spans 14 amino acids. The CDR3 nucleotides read TGTGCCAGCAGCCCCCGCGGGAGGTCCTACGAGCAGTACTTC. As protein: CASSPRGRSYEQYF.

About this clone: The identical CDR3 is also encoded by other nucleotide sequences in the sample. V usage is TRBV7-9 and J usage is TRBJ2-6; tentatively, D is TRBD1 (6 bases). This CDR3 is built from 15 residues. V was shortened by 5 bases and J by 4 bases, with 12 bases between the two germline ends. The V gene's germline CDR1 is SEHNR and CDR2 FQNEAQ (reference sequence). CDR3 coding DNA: TGTGCCAGCAGCCCCAGGGGCTCCGGGGCCAACGTCCTGACTTTC. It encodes CASSPRGSGANVLTF.

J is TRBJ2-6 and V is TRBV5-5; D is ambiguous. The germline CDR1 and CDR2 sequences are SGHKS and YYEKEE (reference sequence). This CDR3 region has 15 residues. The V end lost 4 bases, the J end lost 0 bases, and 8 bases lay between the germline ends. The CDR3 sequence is CASSPWGSGANVLTF. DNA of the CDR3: TGTGCCAGCAGCCCGTGGGGCTCTGGGGCCAACGTCCTGACTTTC.

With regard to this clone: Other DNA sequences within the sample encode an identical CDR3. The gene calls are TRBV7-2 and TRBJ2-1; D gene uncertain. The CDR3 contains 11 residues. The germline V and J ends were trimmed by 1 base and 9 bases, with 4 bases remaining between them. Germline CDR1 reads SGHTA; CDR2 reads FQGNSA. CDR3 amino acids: CASSLGGEQFF. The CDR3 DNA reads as TGTGCCAGCAGCTTAGGTGGTGAGCAGTTCTTC.